The 15 T cell receptor beta chains in this list originate from one sample, sequenced in a study of cytomegalovirus exposure and HLA in healthy donors. The PCR had 60 Vbeta and 13 Jbeta primers. This table comes from immunoSEQ multiplex PCR, and its TCRdb copy is limited to in-frame clones, with some not included. Of about 130,000 clones listed, about 85% are singletons. Sequences were obtained from PBMCs. The receptor set was obtained from a woman aged 30 to 39 in good health and CMV-seropositive.

The chain joins TRBV4-1 to TRBJ1-6; D is perhaps TRBD1 (6 bases). The germline V gene has CDR1 MGHRA and CDR2 YSYEKL. CDR3 length equals 16 residues. Trimming stripped 1 base from V and 7 bases from J, with 14 bases between. The CDR3 sequence: CASSQVQGDVNSPLHF. DNA for the CDR3: TGCGCCAGCAGCCAAGTACAGGGAGATGTGAATTCACCCCTCCACTTT.

The chain recombines TRBV5-1 with TRBJ1-2; D is ambiguous. Germline loops: CDR1 SGHRS, CDR2 YFSETQ. The CDR3 runs 14 residues. Trimming took off 0 bases at V and 4 bases at J, with 10 bases between the two ends. CDR3 sequence: CASSLEALSYGYTF. Here the CDR3 DNA reads TGCGCCAGCAGCTTGGAAGCTCTTAGCTATGGCTACACCTTC.

The chain carries TRBV6-5 and TRBJ1-5; D gene uncertain. Looked up from germline, CDR1 is MNHEY and CDR2 is SVGAGI. Trimming stripped 6 bases from V and 0 bases from J, with 6 bases between. The CDR3 is made up of 13 amino acids. Written as DNA, the CDR3 is TGTGCCAGCAGGAGGGTTAGCAATCAGCCCCAGCATTTT. Protein: CASRRVSNQPQHF.

This sequence joins TRBV30 and TRBJ2-5; 9 nucleotides match TRBD2. The CDR3 covers 13 residues. V lost 2 bases, J lost 13 bases, and 11 bases stayed unmatched. CDR1 is GTSNPN, CDR2 SVGIG, per germline (reference sequence). CDR3 nucleotides: TGTGCCTGGAGTCTATCCAAGCGGGGGGTTATGTACTTC. This translates into CAWSLSKRGVMYF.

This clone was picked up one time. The chain recombines TRBV30 with TRBJ2-5; D gene ambiguous. Trimming removed 2 bases from V and 4 bases from J, with 8 bases in between. This CDR3 spans 12 amino acids. Germline V gene lookup returns CDR1 GTSNPN and CDR2 SVGIG (reference sequence). The CDR3 loop is CAWSFPRETQYF. The DNA of the CDR3 is TGTGCCTGGAGTTTTCCCCGAGAGACCCAGTACTTC.

CDR3: CASSRRTGEILVNTEAFF. The CDR3 coding sequence is TGCGCCAGCAGCCGTCGTACAGGGGAGATTCTTGTGAACACTGAAGCTTTCTTT. The chain employs TRBV4-1 and TRBJ1-1; 7 nucleotides match TRBD1. V was pared by 4 bases and J by 0 bases, with 14 bases of the junction left unmatched. Germline V gene sequence: CDR1 MGHRA, CDR2 YSYEKL. The CDR3 covers 18 residues.

The CDR3 nucleotides are TGCGCCAGCAGCTTGACAGCGAGCGGGGGGGCCGAGACCCAGTACTTC. Residues: CASSLTASGGAETQYF. The chain links TRBV5-1 to TRBJ2-5; TRBD2 aligns across 10 bases. CDR1 SGHRS and CDR2 YFSETQ come from the germline V gene. The CDR3 has 16 residues. Trimming removed 1 base from V and 5 bases from J; junction bases left unmatched: 8.

CDR3 sequence reads: CASSKASRAGVPYEQYF. CDR3 bases: TGTGCCAGCAGCAAAGCCTCCCGAGCGGGAGTTCCCTACGAGCAGTACTTC. The V and J genes are TRBV21-1 and TRBJ2-7; TRBD2, the table's D call, was not compared with the DNA. TRBV21-1 is a recognized pseudogene. CDR3 length equals 17 residues.

In this sample, this clone turned up once. The chain employs TRBV28 and TRBJ1-5; perhaps TRBD1 as D (5 bases). V dropped 6 bases and J dropped 1 base, with 19 bases sitting between them. The CDR3 is 17 amino acids. From germline, CDR1 is MDHEN and CDR2 SYDVKM. The CDR3 protein is CASSPTPDRRSNQPQHF. For the CDR3, the DNA is TGTGCCAGCAGCCCAACGCCTGACAGACGGAGCAATCAGCCCCAGCATTTT.

CDR3 sequence: CASSLTGQGREPQHF. The CDR3 bases are TGCGCCAGCAGCTTAACCGGACAGGGGCGTGAGCCCCAGCATTTT. The chain links TRBV5-1 to TRBJ1-5; 9 positions match TRBD1. After removal of 2 bases from V and 8 bases from J, the junction contained 8 bases not matched to a gene. The length of the CDR3 is 15 residues. Germline V gene sequence: CDR1 SGHRS, CDR2 YFSETQ.

This clone was seen only a few times. The V gene is TRBV7-9, the J gene TRBJ2-5; D is perhaps TRBD1 (5 bases). This CDR3 is 15 amino acids long. Trimming removed 0 bases from V and 4 bases from J, with 12 bases in between. CDR1 SEHNR and CDR2 FQNEAQ come from the germline V gene (reference sequence). The CDR3 region is CASSLAADSLETQYF. The CDR3 nucleotides are TGTGCCAGCAGCTTAGCGGCTGACAGTCTAGAGACCCAGTACTTC.

The chain is built from TRBV28 and TRBJ2-7; D possibly corresponds to TRBD2 (6 bases). Germline CDR1 is MDHEN and CDR2 is SYDVKM. V lost 7 bases and J lost 1, with 8 bases in between. The CDR3 runs 12 residues. CDR3 in DNA: TGTGCCAGCACGGAGGGGTCCTACGAGCAGTACTTC. This translates into CASTEGSYEQYF.

V and J are TRBV27 and TRBJ1-2, with 11 bases identical to TRBD1. CDR3 size: 15 residues. The V and J ends lost 10 bases and 8 bases, in that order; junction bases with no gene match: 15. CDR1 and CDR2 from the germline V gene are MNHEY and SMNVEV (reference sequence). The CDR3, as DNA: TGTGCCACCTCGGAAACGGACAGGGGGCTGAGAGGCTACACCTTC. Its protein product is CATSETDRGLRGYTF.

The rearrangement joins TRBV28 to TRBJ2-7; 10 nucleotides agree with TRBD2. Trimming cost V 2 bases and J 4 bases; bases outside gene matches: 8. The CDR3 covers 16 residues. Germline CDR1 is MDHEN and CDR2 is SYDVKM. This CDR3 is CASSLRASGGLYEQYF. CDR3 sequence (DNA): TGTGCCAGCAGTTTAAGGGCTAGCGGGGGCCTATACGAGCAGTACTTC.

This chain uses TRBV6-1 with TRBJ1-3, with D uncertain. Germline loops: CDR1 MNHNS, CDR2 SASEGT. Trimming took off 10 bases at V and 2 bases at J, with 6 bases between the two ends. The CDR3 has 11 amino acids. The CDR3: CAIFPGNTIYF. CDR3 nucleotide sequence: TGTGCCATCTTTCCTGGAAACACCATATATTTT.